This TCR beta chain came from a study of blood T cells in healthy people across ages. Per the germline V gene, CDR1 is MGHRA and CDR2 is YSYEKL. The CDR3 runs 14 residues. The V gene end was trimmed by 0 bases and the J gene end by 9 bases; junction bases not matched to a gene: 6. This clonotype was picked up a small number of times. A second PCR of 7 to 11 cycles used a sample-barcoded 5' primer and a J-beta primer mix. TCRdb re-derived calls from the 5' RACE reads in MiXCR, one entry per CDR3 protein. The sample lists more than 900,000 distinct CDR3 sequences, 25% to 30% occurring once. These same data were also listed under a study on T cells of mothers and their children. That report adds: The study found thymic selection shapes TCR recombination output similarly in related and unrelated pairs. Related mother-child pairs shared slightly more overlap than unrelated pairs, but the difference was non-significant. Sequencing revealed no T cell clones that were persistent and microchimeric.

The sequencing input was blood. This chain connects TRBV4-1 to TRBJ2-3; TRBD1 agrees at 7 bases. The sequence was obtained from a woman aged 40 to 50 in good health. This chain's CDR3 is CASSQEGQGQTQYF. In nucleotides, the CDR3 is TGCGCCAGCAGCCAAGAGGGGCAGGGACAGACGCAGTATTTT.